What follows is one T cell receptor (beta chain) and its context. Its antigen is not identified. This specimen comes from a study of cytotoxic CD8 clonotypes in ibrutinib-treated CLL. Study-wide results and limits: Treatment saw public clonotypes, which were uncommon, either contract or stay stable.

The repertoire was sequenced with immunoSEQ multiplex PCR; TCRdb's copy has only in-frame clones and lacks some. The data show some 43,000 clones, around 70% seen once. This TCR derives from a human donor with chronic lymphocytic leukemia. The input for sequencing was PBMCs, taken after 12 months of ibrutinib treatment.

CDR3 nucleotides: TGTGCCAGCAGCCCCCGCCGGAACACTGAAGCTTTCTTT. Translating it yields CASSPRRNTEAFF. V and J are TRBV11-1 and TRBJ1-1; no clear D gene. CDR3 size: 13 residues. Germline V gives CDR1 SGHAT, CDR2 FQDESV (reference sequence). V lost 5 bases and J 1 base, leaving 8 bases between the germline ends.